A selection of T cell receptor beta chains follows, all from one sample in a study of T cell responses to AZD1222 COVID-19 vaccine. This table comes from immunoSEQ multiplex PCR, and its TCRdb copy is limited to in-frame clones, with some not included. This sample has about 68,000 clones; about three quarters occur once, and the top ten carry about 12%. The sequenced sample was peripheral blood, obtained on day 0 of AZD1222 vaccination. The receptors derive from an adult in good health. Both conserved end residues are part of each CDR3. A D gene is named only where the DNA matches it firmly. Clone size is given for some rows only: seen once, a few or many times, or a class if the clone is expanded.

CDR3nt: TGTGCCAGTAGAGGGACTCCACTTAATGAAAAACTGTTTTTT; CDR3aa: CASRGTPLNEKLFF; d_gene: -; v_gene: TRBV19; len: 14; abundance: -; j_gene: TRBJ1-4
CDR3nt: TGTGCCAGCAGGGCCGGGGGGCGCCCCTACGAGCAGTACTTC; CDR3aa: CASRAGGRPYEQYF; d_gene: -; v_gene: TRBV13; len: 14; abundance: few; j_gene: TRBJ2-7
CDR3nt: TGTGCCAGCAGCCTTCAAGGACAGGGGAACAATGAGCAGTTCTTC; CDR3aa: CASSLQGQGNNEQFF; d_gene: TRBD1; v_gene: TRBV7-2; len: 15; abundance: -; j_gene: TRBJ2-1
CDR3nt: TGTGCCAGCAGCCAAGGACAGGGATCTTGGAAGAGTCAGCCCCAGCATTTT; CDR3aa: CASSQGQGSWKSQPQHF; d_gene: TRBD1; v_gene: TRBV3-1/TRBV3-2; len: 17; abundance: -; j_gene: TRBJ1-5
CDR3nt: TGTGCCAGCACCCCGTTTGGTAGCGGGGGTTCCGGGGAGCTGTTTTTT; CDR3aa: CASTPFGSGGSGELFF; d_gene: TRBD2; v_gene: TRBV7-9; len: 16; abundance: -; j_gene: TRBJ2-2
CDR3nt: TGTGCCAGCAGCTCCGGGACAGGGGGTTTTATAGGGTCGTACGAGCAGTACTTC; CDR3aa: CASSSGTGGFIGSYEQYF; d_gene: TRBD1; v_gene: TRBV13; len: 18; abundance: few; j_gene: TRBJ2-7
CDR3nt: TGTGCCAGCAGTCATCGGACAACGGGGGCAGAGCCCCAGCATTTT; CDR3aa: CASSHRTTGAEPQHF; d_gene: -; v_gene: TRBV28; len: 15; abundance: -; j_gene: TRBJ1-5
CDR3nt: TGTGCCAGCACCCCACCGGGGGTATCCACAGATACGCAGTATTTT; CDR3aa: CASTPPGVSTDTQYF; d_gene: -; v_gene: TRBV7-9; len: 15; abundance: -; j_gene: TRBJ2-3
CDR3nt: TGTGCCAGCAGCTTACCAGAGGGATACCAAGAGACCCAGTACTTC; CDR3aa: CASSLPEGYQETQYF; d_gene: -; v_gene: TRBV7-9; len: 15; abundance: -; j_gene: TRBJ2-5
CDR3nt: TGTGCCAGCAGCCTTTACCGGGACCCCGAAGAGACCCAGTACTTC; CDR3aa: CASSLYRDPEETQYF; d_gene: -; v_gene: TRBV14; len: 15; abundance: -; j_gene: TRBJ2-5
CDR3nt: TGTGCCTGGAGATCTATCAGAAACACTGAAGCTTTCTTT; CDR3aa: CAWRSIRNTEAFF; d_gene: -; v_gene: TRBV30; len: 13; abundance: -; j_gene: TRBJ1-1
CDR3nt: TGTGCCAGCAGCTCCTGGACAGGGGGCAATGGCTACACCTTC; CDR3aa: CASSSWTGGNGYTF; d_gene: TRBD1; v_gene: TRBV7-2; len: 14; abundance: -; j_gene: TRBJ1-2
CDR3nt: TGTGCCAGCAGCTCAAGAAGTAGGAGGGGACTACATTACAATGAGCAGTTCTTC; CDR3aa: CASSSRSRRGLHYNEQFF; d_gene: -; v_gene: TRBV12-1; len: 18; abundance: -; j_gene: TRBJ2-1
CDR3nt: TGTGCCAGCAGCGAAGCAGGGGGGACAGCAAAAGAGACCCAGTACTTC; CDR3aa: CASSEAGGTAKETQYF; d_gene: -; v_gene: TRBV5-4; len: 16; abundance: -; j_gene: TRBJ2-5
CDR3nt: TGTGCCAGCACCCCCCTTAGGGGGGGCACAGATACGCAGTATTTT; CDR3aa: CASTPLRGGTDTQYF; d_gene: -; v_gene: TRBV2; len: 15; abundance: -; j_gene: TRBJ2-3
CDR3nt: TGTGCCAGCAGCGTAGACTCGAGGGGGCTATCAGGAAACACCATATATTTT; CDR3aa: CASSVDSRGLSGNTIYF; d_gene: TRBD1; v_gene: TRBV9; len: 17; abundance: -; j_gene: TRBJ1-3
CDR3nt: TGTGCCACCAGCAGGGATTGGACAGGGAACACTGAAGCTTTCTTT; CDR3aa: CATSRDWTGNTEAFF; d_gene: TRBD1; v_gene: TRBV15; len: 15; abundance: -; j_gene: TRBJ1-1
CDR3nt: TGTGCCAGCAGTTTCCAGGGAGGCACTGAAGCTTTCTTT; CDR3aa: CASSFQGGTEAFF; d_gene: -; v_gene: TRBV12-3/TRBV12-4; len: 13; abundance: -; j_gene: TRBJ1-1
CDR3nt: TGTGCCAGCAGCCAAGACGGACAGCCTTCCACCGGGGAGCTGTTTTTT; CDR3aa: CASSQDGQPSTGELFF; d_gene: -; v_gene: TRBV4-2; len: 16; abundance: -; j_gene: TRBJ2-2
CDR3nt: TGTGCCAGCAGCTGGAACCTTGAAAAACTGTTTTTT; CDR3aa: CASSWNLEKLFF; d_gene: -; v_gene: TRBV5-6; len: 12; abundance: -; j_gene: TRBJ1-4
CDR3nt: TGCAGTGCTAGTCGGAACCGAGCTGACTATGGCTACACCTTC; CDR3aa: CSASRNRADYGYTF; d_gene: -; v_gene: TRBV20-1; len: 14; abundance: -; j_gene: TRBJ1-2
CDR3nt: TGTGCCAGCAGCCCCGGGGTAGCGGGGCAGTTCTTC; CDR3aa: CASSPGVAGQFF; d_gene: TRBD2; v_gene: TRBV3-1/TRBV3-2; len: 12; abundance: -; j_gene: TRBJ2-1